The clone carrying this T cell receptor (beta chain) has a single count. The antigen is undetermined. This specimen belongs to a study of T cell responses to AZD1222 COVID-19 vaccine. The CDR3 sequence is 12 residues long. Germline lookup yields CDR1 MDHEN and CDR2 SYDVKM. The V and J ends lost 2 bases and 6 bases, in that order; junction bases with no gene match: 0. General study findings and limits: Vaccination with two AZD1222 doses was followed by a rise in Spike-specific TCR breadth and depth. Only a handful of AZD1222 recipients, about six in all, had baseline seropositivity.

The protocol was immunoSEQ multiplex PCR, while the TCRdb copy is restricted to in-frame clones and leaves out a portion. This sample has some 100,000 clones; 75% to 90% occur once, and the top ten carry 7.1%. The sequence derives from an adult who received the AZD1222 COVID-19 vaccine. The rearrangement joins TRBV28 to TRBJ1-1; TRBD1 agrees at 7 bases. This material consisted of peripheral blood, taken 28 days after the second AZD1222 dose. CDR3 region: CASSLDRAEAFF. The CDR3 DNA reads TGTGCCAGCAGTTTAGACAGGGCTGAAGCTTTCTTT.